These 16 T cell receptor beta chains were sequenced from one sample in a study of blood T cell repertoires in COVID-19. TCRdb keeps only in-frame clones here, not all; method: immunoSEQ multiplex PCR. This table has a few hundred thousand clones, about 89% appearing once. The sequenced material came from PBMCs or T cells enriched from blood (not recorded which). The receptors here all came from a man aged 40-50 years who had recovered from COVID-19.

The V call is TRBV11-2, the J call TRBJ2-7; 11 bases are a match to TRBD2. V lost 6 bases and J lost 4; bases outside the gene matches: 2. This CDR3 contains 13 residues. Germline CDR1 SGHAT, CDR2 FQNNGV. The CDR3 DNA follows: TGTGCCAGCAGACTAGCGGGAGTGTACGAGCAGTACTTC. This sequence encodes CASRLAGVYEQYF.

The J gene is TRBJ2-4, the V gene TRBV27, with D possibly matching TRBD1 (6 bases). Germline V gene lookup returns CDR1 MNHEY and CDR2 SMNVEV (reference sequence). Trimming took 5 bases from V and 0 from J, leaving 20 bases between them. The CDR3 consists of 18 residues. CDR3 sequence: CASSPQGQGILAKNIQYF. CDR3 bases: TGTGCCAGCAGTCCCCAAGGGCAGGGGATATTAGCCAAAAACATTCAGTACTTC.

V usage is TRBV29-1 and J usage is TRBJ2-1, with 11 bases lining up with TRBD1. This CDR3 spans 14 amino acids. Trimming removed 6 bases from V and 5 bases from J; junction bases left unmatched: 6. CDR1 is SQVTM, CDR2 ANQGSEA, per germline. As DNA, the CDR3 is TGCAGCGTAATTCCGGGACAGGGGGACAATGAGCAGTTCTTC. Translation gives CSVIPGQGDNEQFF.

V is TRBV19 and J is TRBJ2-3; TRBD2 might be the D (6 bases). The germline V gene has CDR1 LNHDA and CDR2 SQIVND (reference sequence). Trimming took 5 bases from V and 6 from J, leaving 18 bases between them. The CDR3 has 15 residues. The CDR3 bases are TGTGCCAGTAGTTTCGCCCGGGACTCAGGCGATACGCAGTATTTT. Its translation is CASSFARDSGDTQYF.

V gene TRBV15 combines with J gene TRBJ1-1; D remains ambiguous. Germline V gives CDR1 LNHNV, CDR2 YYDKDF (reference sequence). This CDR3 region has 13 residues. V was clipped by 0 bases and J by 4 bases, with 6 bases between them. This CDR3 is CATSRDFRTEAFF. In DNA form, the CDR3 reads TGTGCCACCAGCAGAGATTTCCGCACTGAAGCTTTCTTT. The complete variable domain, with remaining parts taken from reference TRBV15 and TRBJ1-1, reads DAMVIQNPRYQVTQFGKPVTLSCSQTLNHNVMYWYQQKSSQAPKLLFHYYDKDFNNEADTPDNFQSRRPNTSFCFLDIRSPGLGDTAMYLCATSRDFRTEAFFGQGTRLTVV.

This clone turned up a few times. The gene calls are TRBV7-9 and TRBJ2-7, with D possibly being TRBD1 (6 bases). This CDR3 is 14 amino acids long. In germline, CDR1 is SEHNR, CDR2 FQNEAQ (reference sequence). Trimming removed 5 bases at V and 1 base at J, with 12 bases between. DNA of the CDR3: TGTGCCAGCAGCCCAAACGACAGGTCCTACGAGCAGTACTTC. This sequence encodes CASSPNDRSYEQYF.

The CDR3 bases are TGCGCCAGCAGACAGGGGGCTAGTTCCTCTGGAAACACCATATATTTT. Translation: CASRQGASSSGNTIYF. The chain combines TRBV5-1 with TRBJ1-3; 9 bases align to TRBD1. CDR1 is SGHRS, CDR2 YFSETQ, per germline. The CDR3 contains 16 residues. V was pared by 5 bases and J by 0 bases, with 6 bases of the junction left unmatched.

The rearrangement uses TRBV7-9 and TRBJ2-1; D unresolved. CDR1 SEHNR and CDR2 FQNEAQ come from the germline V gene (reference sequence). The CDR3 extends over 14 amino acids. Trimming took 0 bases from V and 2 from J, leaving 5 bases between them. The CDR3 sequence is CASSLAGAYNEQFF. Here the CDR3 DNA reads TGTGCCAGCAGCTTAGCTGGAGCCTACAATGAGCAGTTCTTC.

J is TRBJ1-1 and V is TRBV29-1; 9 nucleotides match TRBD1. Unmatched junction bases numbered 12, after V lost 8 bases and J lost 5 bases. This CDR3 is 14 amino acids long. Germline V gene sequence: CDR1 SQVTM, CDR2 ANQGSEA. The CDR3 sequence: CSSHATGGGTEAFF. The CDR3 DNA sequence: TGCAGCAGCCACGCGACAGGGGGAGGGACTGAAGCTTTCTTT.

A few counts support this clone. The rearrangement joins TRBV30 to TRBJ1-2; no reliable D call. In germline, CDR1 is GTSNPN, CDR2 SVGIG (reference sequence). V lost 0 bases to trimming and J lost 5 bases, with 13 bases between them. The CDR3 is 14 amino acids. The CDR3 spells CAWSVTDNPYGYTF. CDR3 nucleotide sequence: TGTGCCTGGAGTGTCACAGACAACCCATATGGCTACACCTTC. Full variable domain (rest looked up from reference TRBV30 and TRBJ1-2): SQTIHQWPATLVQPVGSPLSLECTVEGTSNPNLYWYRQAAGRGLQLLFYSVGIGQISSEVPQNLSASRPQDRQFILSSKKLLLSDSGFYLCAWSVTDNPYGYTFGSGTRLTVV.

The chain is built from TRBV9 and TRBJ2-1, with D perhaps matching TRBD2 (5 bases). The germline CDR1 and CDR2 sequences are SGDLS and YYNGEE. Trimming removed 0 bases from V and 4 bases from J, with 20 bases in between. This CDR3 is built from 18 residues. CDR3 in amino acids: CASSVVRAAHPKYNEQFF. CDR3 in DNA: TGTGCCAGCAGCGTAGTAAGAGCGGCCCACCCTAAATACAATGAGCAGTTCTTC.

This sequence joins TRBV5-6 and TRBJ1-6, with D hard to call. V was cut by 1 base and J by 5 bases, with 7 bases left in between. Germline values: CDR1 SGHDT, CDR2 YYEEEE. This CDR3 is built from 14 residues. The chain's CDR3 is CASSLMAHNSPLHF. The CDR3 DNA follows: TGTGCCAGCAGCTTGATGGCACATAATTCACCCCTCCACTTT.

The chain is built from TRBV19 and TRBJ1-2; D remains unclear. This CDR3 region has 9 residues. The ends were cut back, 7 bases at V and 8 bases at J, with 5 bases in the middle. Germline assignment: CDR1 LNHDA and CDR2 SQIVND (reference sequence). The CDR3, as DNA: TGTGCCAGTACTTCCGGCTACACCTTC. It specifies CASTSGYTF.

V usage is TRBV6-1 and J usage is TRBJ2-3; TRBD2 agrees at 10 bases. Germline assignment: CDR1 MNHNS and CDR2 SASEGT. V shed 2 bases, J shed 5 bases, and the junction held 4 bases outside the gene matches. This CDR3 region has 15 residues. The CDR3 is CASSERLAGEDTQYF. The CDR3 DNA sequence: TGTGCCAGCAGTGAACGGCTAGCGGGGGAAGATACGCAGTATTTT.

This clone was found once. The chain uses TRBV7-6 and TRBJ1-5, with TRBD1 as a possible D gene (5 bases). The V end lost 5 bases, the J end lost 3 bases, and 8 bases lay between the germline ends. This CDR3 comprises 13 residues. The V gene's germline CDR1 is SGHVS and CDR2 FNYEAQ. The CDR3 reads CASSGGDNQPQHF. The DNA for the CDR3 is TGTGCCAGCAGCGGGGGGGACAATCAGCCCCAGCATTTT.

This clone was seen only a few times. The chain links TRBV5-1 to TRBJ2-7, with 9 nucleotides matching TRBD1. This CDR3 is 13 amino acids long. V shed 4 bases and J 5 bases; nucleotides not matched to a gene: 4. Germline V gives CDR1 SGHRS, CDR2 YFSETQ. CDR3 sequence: CASSTDRGDEQYF. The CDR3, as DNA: TGCGCCAGCAGCACGGACAGGGGTGACGAGCAGTACTTC.